This T cell receptor beta chain was sequenced for a study of blood T cell repertoires in COVID-19. Overall study context: T cells, B-cell-depleted T cells, or PBMCs supplied cDNA or gDNA.

Seattle researchers signed up patients amid active infection and tracked them longitudinally. The ends were cut back, 5 bases at V and 1 base at J, with 11 bases in the middle. The CDR3 spans 13 residues. From germline, CDR1 is SQVTM and CDR2 ANQGSEA. This clone was picked up a small number of times. Measured with immunoSEQ multiplex PCR; TCRdb has only the in-frame clones, and not every one. The sample has 200,000 to 250,000 clones, roughly 90% seen once. Sequences were obtained from peripheral blood. The chain has TRBV29-1 and TRBJ1-1; D is uncertain. The sequence derives from a man aged 45 to 65 with COVID-19, enrolled during active disease. The CDR3 DNA follows: TGCAGCGTTCGGAGGTTTGCGAACACTGAAGCTTTCTTT. Translation gives CSVRRFANTEAFF.